The T cell receptor (beta chain) under discussion was sequenced for a study of cytomegalovirus exposure and HLA in healthy donors. Study-wide context: About 179 million T cells yielded under 130 million unique TCR beta sequences in earlier analysis. Within the Caucasian-associated ancestry cluster were roughly 82% of the approximately 370 genotyped donors.

The PCR contained 60 Vbeta and 13 Jbeta primers. Data came from immunoSEQ multiplex PCR; TCRdb stores just in-frame clones and leaves some out. The top ten hold roughly 23% of the sample, which has tens of thousands of clones, roughly 77% seen once. Study results and caveats: Among CMV-associated TCR beta chains, most appeared HLA-restricted in a later analysis.

A word on this clone: Antigen unknown.

Sequencing was carried out using PBMCs. The origin of this receptor is a woman in her forties in good health and CMV-seropositive.

CDR3 loop: CASSHRAYSNQPQHF. The DNA for the CDR3 is TGTGCCAGCAGCCACAGGGCTTATAGCAATCAGCCCCAGCATTTT. The chain joins TRBV21-1 to TRBJ1-5; TRBD1, the table's D call, was not compared with the DNA. TRBV21-1 is given as a pseudogene. The CDR3 has 15 amino acids.